These 26 T cell receptor beta chains were all obtained from the same sample, sequenced in a study of T cells in Graves' hyperthyroidism and ophthalmopathy. Amplification of TCR beta CDR3 regions used RNA as the template. During a first-round RT-PCR of the TCR CDR3, the HTBI primer set was used. Using its own MiXCR run on the multiplex PCR reads, TCRdb lists one record per CDR3 protein. Here the sample spans some 270,000 distinct CDR3 sequences, around 13% being singletons. Sequenced sample: blood. The receptors come from a woman aged 40 to 55 with Graves' hyperthyroidism.

Many counts were recorded for this clonotype. The genes are TRBV6-1 and TRBJ2-2; 7 bases line up with TRBD1. The junction had 4 bases not matched to a gene; V was cut back by 9 bases and J by 0 bases. Per the germline V gene, CDR1 is MNHNS and CDR2 is SASEGT. This CDR3 spans 14 amino acids. Here the CDR3 reads CASPTGPNTGELFF. The CDR3 DNA reads TGTGCCAGTCCGACAGGGCCGAACACCGGGGAGCTGTTTTTT.

This clonotype was detected many times. This chain joins TRBV6-5 and TRBJ1-2; 8 bases line up with TRBD1. This CDR3 contains 13 residues. Germline-derived CDR1 and CDR2 are MNHEY and SVGAGI. V was clipped by 2 bases and J by 7 bases; unmatched bases: 3. The CDR3 DNA reads TGTGCCAGCAGTTACGGGCAGGGGGCTGGCTACACCTTC. Amino acids: CASSYGQGAGYTF.

CDR3 nucleotides: TGTGCCATCAGTGATGTAGGGATGCTCGAAGACAATGAGCAGTTCTTC. Amino acids: CAISDVGMLEDNEQFF. V gene TRBV10-3 combines with J gene TRBJ2-1; no firm D call. V was trimmed by 3 bases and J by 5 bases, leaving 17 bases between them. Germline V gene sequence: CDR1 ENHRY, CDR2 SYGVKD. This CDR3 contains 16 residues.

This clonotype was counted at least ten times. The chain joins TRBV3-1 to TRBJ1-6; no definite D call. The CDR3 covers 15 residues. V was shortened by 6 bases and J by 7 bases, with 16 bases between the two germline ends. CDR1 and CDR2 from the germline V gene are LGHDT and YNNKEL (reference sequence). CDR3 sequence reads: CASSHAGIENSPLHF. DNA for the CDR3: TGTGCCAGCAGTCATGCGGGTATTGAAAATTCACCCCTCCACTTT.

The chain recombines TRBV3-1 with TRBJ1-2, with 7 bases aligning to TRBD1. Losses at the gene ends were 1 base for V and 6 bases for J; bases not matched to a gene: 2. The CDR3 has 13 amino acids. CDR1 LGHDT and CDR2 YNNKEL come from the germline V gene (reference sequence). The CDR3 reads CASSQAQGNGYTF. In DNA, the CDR3 is TGTGCCAGCAGCCAAGCACAGGGGAATGGCTACACCTTC.

The table lists this clonotype with a few counts. The J gene is TRBJ2-4, the V gene TRBV4-2; 9 nucleotides match TRBD1. CDR3 length: 14 amino acids. Germline V gene sequence: CDR1 LGHNA, CDR2 YNFKEQ. V lost 0 bases to trimming and J lost 8 bases; unmatched junction nucleotides: 2. The CDR3 spells CASSQETGGDIQYF. The CDR3 DNA follows: TGTGCCAGCAGCCAAGAGACAGGGGGGGACATTCAGTACTTC.

This clonotype was observed a handful of times. This sequence joins TRBV19 and TRBJ1-2; TRBD1 aligns across 7 bases. CDR1 and CDR2 from the germline V gene are LNHDA and SQIVND (reference sequence). The V and J ends lost 8 bases and 6 bases, in that order; junction bases with no gene match: 15. This CDR3 is 15 amino acids long. In DNA, the CDR3 is TGTGCCAGTCGAAGGCGGACCGACAGGGCAAATGGCTACACCTTC. Translated, it gives CASRRRTDRANGYTF.

This clonotype was seen repeatedly, ten times or more. The rearrangement uses TRBV7-2 and TRBJ2-1; TRBD2 aligns across 8 bases. CDR1 is SGHTA, CDR2 FQGNSA, per germline. With 4 bases clipped from V and 10 bases from J, the junction kept 12 bases outside the gene matches. The CDR3 loop spans 15 amino acids. CDR3 sequence: CASSSTSGSTMEQFF. The CDR3 region has the DNA TGTGCCAGCAGCTCTACTAGCGGTTCTACAATGGAGCAGTTCTTC. The whole variable domain, filled in from reference TRBV7-2 and TRBJ2-1, reads GAGVSQSPSNKVTEKGKDVELRCDPISGHTALYWYRQSLGQGLEFLIYFQGNSAPDKSGLPSDRFSAERTGGSVSTLTIQRTQQEDSAVYLCASSSTSGSTMEQFFGPGTRLTVL.

At least ten counts were recorded for this clonotype. The chain has TRBV6-5 and TRBJ2-7; unclear D gene. V dropped 2 bases and J dropped 8 bases, with 13 bases sitting between them. The CDR3 has 13 amino acids. Germline CDR1 MNHEY, CDR2 SVGAGI. For the CDR3, the DNA is TGTGCCAGCAGTTACGGGCAGGAGCCAAAGCAGTACTTC. Translation: CASSYGQEPKQYF.

The DNA for the CDR3 is TGTGCCAGCAGTGGTCGAACTCAAGAGACCCAGTACTTC. Protein: CASSGRTQETQYF. This sequence joins TRBV2 and TRBJ2-5; no reliable D call. The CDR3 covers 13 residues. V was pared by 4 bases and J by 2 bases, with 8 bases between. The germline V gene encodes CDR1 SNHLY and CDR2 FYNNEI. The full variable domain, completed using reference TRBV2 and TRBJ2-5, is EPEVTQTPSHQVTQMGQEVILRCVPISNHLYFYWYRQILGQKVEFLVSFYNNEISEKSEIFDDQFSVERPDGSNFTLKIRSTKLEDSAMYFCASSGRTQETQYFGPGTRLLVL.

The chain uses TRBV7-9 and TRBJ2-3; D is undetermined. From germline, CDR1 is SEHNR and CDR2 FQNEAQ (reference sequence). This CDR3 region has 14 residues. Between the trimmed V and J ends, which lost 3 bases and 3 bases, there was a span of 10 bases. The CDR3 protein is CASSFTLTTDTQYF. The DNA for the CDR3 is TGTGCCAGCAGCTTTACCCTCACTACAGATACGCAGTATTTT. Full variable domain (outside the CDR3, taken from reference TRBV7-9 and TRBJ2-3): DTGVSQNPRHKITKRGQNVTFRCDPISEHNRLYWYRQTLGQGPEFLTYFQNEAQLEKSRLLSDRFSAERPKGSFSTLEIQRTEQGDSAMYLCASSFTLTTDTQYFGPGTRLTVL.

The table lists this clonotype with many counts. The chain combines TRBV27 with TRBJ1-1; D unresolved. CDR1 is MNHEY and CDR2 is SMNVEV in the germline V gene (reference sequence). Deletions cut 2 bases from V and 1 base from J, with 11 bases between. The length of the CDR3 is 15 residues. As DNA, the CDR3 is TGTGCCAGCAGTTTAAAAGGACGGTGGAACACTGAAGCTTTCTTT. Encoded protein: CASSLKGRWNTEAFF.

Many counts were recorded for this clonotype. This rearrangement joins TRBV29-1 to TRBJ2-5, with a tentative D call TRBD2 (5 bases). V lost 4 bases to trimming and J lost 8 bases, with 17 bases between them. This CDR3 region has 13 residues. The germline CDR1 and CDR2 sequences are SQVTM and ANQGSEA. CDR3 nucleotide sequence: TGCAGCGTTGGAAGGAGAAATGGAGGTACCCAGTACTTC. As protein: CSVGRRNGGTQYF.

V gene TRBV11-2 combines with J gene TRBJ2-1; 7 nucleotides align to TRBD2. Germline trimming cut 7 bases from V and 8 bases from J; bases unmatched to any gene: 17. The CDR3 extends over 16 amino acids. Per germline, CDR1 SGHAT and CDR2 FQNNGV. The CDR3: CASTGTMPRGYDEQFF. The CDR3 DNA sequence: TGTGCCAGCACCGGGACTATGCCGAGGGGATACGATGAGCAGTTCTTC.

This clonotype was seen many times. At one end the junction does not follow the germline gene, possibly because of a read error. The chain joins TRBV6-1 to TRBJ2-7, with a possible D match to TRBD2 (5 bases). Germline-derived CDR1 and CDR2 are MNHNS and SASEGT. The CDR3 is 13 residues long. DNA of the CDR3: TGTGCCAGCAGTAAAGCGGTAGCCTACGAGCAGTACTTC. Protein: CASSKAVAYEQYF.

Many counts were recorded for this clonotype. The CDR3: CASSFVGAGRETQYF. The DNA for the CDR3 is TGTGCCAGCAGCTTTGTTGGAGCAGGGCGAGAGACCCAGTACTTC. The chain employs TRBV28 and TRBJ2-5, with D perhaps TRBD1 (5 bases). CDR1 and CDR2 (germline): MDHEN, SYDVKM. The CDR3 spans 15 residues. With 6 bases removed from V and 4 bases from J, the gap between germline ends came to 18 bases.

This clonotype occurred many times. The chain joins TRBV11-2 to TRBJ2-1, with TRBD1 matching over 7 bases. The junction had 13 bases not matched to a gene; V was cut back by 5 bases and J by 12 bases. The CDR3 has 14 residues. Per the germline V gene, CDR1 is SGHAT and CDR2 is FQNNGV. CDR3 bases: TGTGCCAGCAGCGCGACCGGGACAGTTGTTTGGCAGTTCTTC. Protein sequence: CASSATGTVVWQFF.

This clonotype was seen many times. The V call is TRBV11-2, the J call TRBJ1-1, with no clear D. This CDR3 has 15 residues. In germline, CDR1 is SGHAT, CDR2 FQNNGV. Trimming took 4 bases from V and 0 from J, leaving 12 bases between them. The CDR3 nucleotides read TGTGCCAGCAGCTCGAGGAGGACGGTGAACACTGAAGCTTTCTTT. Residues: CASSSRRTVNTEAFF. Complete variable domain (other parts from reference TRBV11-2 and TRBJ1-1): EAGVAQSPRYKIIEKRQSVAFWCNPISGHATLYWYQQILGQGPKLLIQFQNNGVVDDSQLPKDRFSAERLKGVDSTLKIQPAKLEDSAVYLCASSSRRTVNTEAFFGQGTRLTVV.

This clonotype was counted at least ten times. This rearrangement joins TRBV7-9 to TRBJ1-1; D perhaps matches TRBD1 (5 bases). The V end was cut by 10 bases, the J end by 2 bases, with 11 bases between. The germline V gene encodes CDR1 SEHNR and CDR2 FQNEAQ (reference sequence). This CDR3 is built from 12 residues. This CDR3 reads CATWTPNTEAFF. DNA for the CDR3: TGTGCCACCTGGACACCTAACACTGAAGCTTTCTTT.

This clonotype was picked up many times. V gene TRBV5-1 combines with J gene TRBJ2-1; 12 bases line up with TRBD1. Germline assignment: CDR1 SGHRS and CDR2 YFSETQ. CDR3 length: 15 residues. The trim removed 6 bases at V and 7 bases at J, leaving 8 bases unmatched. The CDR3, as DNA: TGCGCCAGCACCCGAGGGGACAGGGGGCGTAATGAGCAGTTCTTC. As protein: CASTRGDRGRNEQFF.

This clonotype was counted many times. The V call is TRBV7-8, the J call TRBJ2-2; 8 positions match TRBD2. With V trimmed by 5 bases and J by 5 bases, 7 bases remained unmatched. CDR3 size: 15 residues. Germline V gene lookup returns CDR1 SGHVS and CDR2 FQNEAQ. The CDR3 spells CASSISGTSTGELFF. The CDR3 DNA reads as TGTGCCAGCAGCATATCCGGGACTAGTACCGGGGAGCTGTTTTTT.

The table lists this clonotype with many counts. This chain uses TRBV28 with TRBJ2-7, with 7 positions matching TRBD1. There are 15 residues in the CDR3. J lost 0 bases, V lost 5 bases, and 7 bases had no gene match. Germline CDR1 is MDHEN and CDR2 is SYDVKM. The CDR3 DNA reads TGTGCCAGCAGTCTGGGGACAGCCCTCTCCTACGAGCAGTACTTC. Its translation: CASSLGTALSYEQYF.

This clonotype was seen at least ten times. This CDR3 reads CASSHPPAGGSYEQYF. In DNA form, the CDR3 reads TGCGCCAGCAGCCACCCCCCGGCGGGAGGGTCCTACGAGCAGTACTTC. This rearrangement joins TRBV5-1 to TRBJ2-7; 9 nucleotides agree with TRBD2. Trimming removed 4 bases from V and 1 base from J; junction bases left unmatched: 9. The CDR3 length is 16 residues. Germline V gives CDR1 SGHRS, CDR2 YFSETQ.

Many counts were recorded for this clonotype. DNA for the CDR3: TGTGCCAGCAGCTTCCCCTGGGGCAACACTGAAGCTTTCTTT. Translating it yields CASSFPWGNTEAFF. V gene TRBV5-6 combines with J gene TRBJ1-1; maybe TRBD1 (5 bases). V was cut by 2 bases and J by 2 bases, with 10 bases left in between. CDR3 length: 14 amino acids. The germline gives CDR1 SGHDT, CDR2 YYEEEE.

This clonotype was recorded many times. This sequence joins TRBV11-2 and TRBJ2-5, with D hard to call. This CDR3 comprises 13 residues. Trimming left V 3 bases short and J 7 bases short, with 12 bases between. Germline V gene sequence: CDR1 SGHAT, CDR2 FQNNGV. CDR3 nucleotide sequence: TGTGCCAGCAGCTTGGCCAGGACGAGGACCCAGTACTTC. Protein product: CASSLARTRTQYF. The full variable domain, completed using reference TRBV11-2 and TRBJ2-5, is EAGVAQSPRYKIIEKRQSVAFWCNPISGHATLYWYQQILGQGPKLLIQFQNNGVVDDSQLPKDRFSAERLKGVDSTLKIQPAKLEDSAVYLCASSLARTRTQYFGPGTRLLVL.

This clonotype was seen repeatedly, ten times or more. The V call is TRBV29-1, the J call TRBJ1-2, with D perhaps matching TRBD1 (6 bases). Germline V gene lookup returns CDR1 SQVTM and CDR2 ANQGSEA. V gave up 3 bases and J gave up 8 bases, with 25 bases separating them. The CDR3 is 16 residues long. In nucleotides, the CDR3 is TGCAGCGTTGAGCGAGCCGCCGGACGGGGGGCGGGAGGCTACACCTTC. This encodes CSVERAAGRGAGGYTF.